The rows below give T cell receptor beta chains drawn from one sample of a study of breast tumors, draining lymph nodes, adjacent tissues. TCRdb called the multiplex PCR reads again in MiXCR, with one record for every CDR3 protein. Of around 15,000 distinct CDR3 sequences in the sample, around 49% were seen once. Sequenced sample: tumor-adjacent breast tissue. The receptor source for this set is a female donor with breast cancer. Some clones in this sample may be carry-over from other donors' samples. Each CDR3 is given with its conserved first and last residue. The D gene is left open where the match is weak. Not all rows give a size; the values are once, few, many and, for expanded clones, a class.

>TRBV27|TRBD1|TRBJ2-1|many
CASSLLGGQGLYNEQFF
TGTGCCAGCAGTTTGTTAGGGGGACAGGGGCTCTACAATGAGCAGTTCTTC
>TRBV12-3/TRBV12-4|NA|TRBJ2-5|many
CASALGETQYF
TGTGCCAGCGCCCTAGGGGAGACCCAGTACTTC
>TRBV2|NA|TRBJ2-3|NA
CASRVQNTQYF
TGTGCCAGCAGAGTACAGAATACGCAGTATTTT
>TRBV25-1|NA|TRBJ1-6|NA
CASATGTVDSPLHF
TGTGCCAGCGCCACAGGGACGGTGGATTCACCCCTCCACTTT
>TRBV4-2|NA|TRBJ2-7|medium-sized
CASSQDLGGHGEQYF
TGTGCCAGCAGCCAAGATCTGGGAGGACACGGGGAGCAGTACTTC
>TRBV6-4|NA|TRBJ2-7|few
CASSIYLCSVEGGYGTYEQYF
NA
>TRBV2|TRBD1|TRBJ1-4|many
CATQRDSNEKLFF
TGTGCCACGCAACGGGACAGTAATGAAAAACTGTTTTTT
>TRBV15|NA|TRBJ2-5|NA
CATSRDLIQETQYF
TGTGCCACCAGCAGAGACCTGATACAAGAGACCCAGTACTTC
>TRBV24-1|NA|TRBJ1-1|many
CATSDAGTPKPEAFF
TGTGCCACCAGTGACGCGGGGACCCCCAAACCTGAAGCTTTCTTT
>TRBV5-1|TRBD2|TRBJ2-7|NA
CASSSGTSGSLVQYF
TGCGCCAGCAGCTCAGGGACTAGCGGGAGTCTCGTGCAGTACTTC
>TRBV7-2|TRBD2|TRBJ2-1|NA
CASSLNAGGPRDEQFF
TGTGCCAGCAGCTTAAATGCGGGAGGGCCCCGGGATGAGCAGTTCTTC
>TRBV19|NA|TRBJ1-1|NA
CASRFQGGTEAFF
TGTGCCAGTAGGTTTCAGGGAGGCACTGAAGCTTTCTTT
>TRBV7-2|TRBD1|TRBJ1-4|NA
CASSWDSATNEKLFF
TGTGCCAGCAGCTGGGACAGTGCAACTAATGAAAAACTGTTTTTT
>TRBV20-1|TRBD2|TRBJ2-3|many
CSARVGRATDTQYF
TGCAGTGCTAGGGTAGGGAGGGCCACAGATACGCAGTATTTT
>TRBV12-3/TRBV12-4|NA|TRBJ2-7|NA
CASSLVNHGQYF
TGTGCCAGCAGTTTAGTGAACCACGGGCAGTACTTC
>TRBV29-1|NA|TRBJ1-3|NA
CSVAPRQGSGNTIYF
TGCAGCGTTGCCCCCCGCCAGGGAAGTGGAAACACCATATATTTT
>TRBV6-5|TRBD1|TRBJ1-2|many
CASRPPGGGHGYTF
TGTGCCAGCAGACCCCCAGGGGGCGGCCATGGCTACACCTTC
>TRBV12-3/TRBV12-4|NA|TRBJ1-5|many
CASSRDGINQPQHF
TGTGCCAGCTCCCGGGACGGAATTAATCAGCCCCAGCATTTT
>TRBV29-1|NA|TRBJ1-2|NA
CSVSLTEIYGYTF
TGCAGCGTCTCATTGACGGAGATATACGGCTACACCTTC
>TRBV27|TRBD2|TRBJ2-7|NA
CASSLTSGSYGQYF
TGTGCCAGCAGTTTAACTAGCGGAAGCTACGGGCAGTACTTC
>TRBV7-2|NA|TRBJ2-1|medium-sized
CASTPGLSYNEQFF
TGTGCCAGCACCCCGGGACTTTCCTACAATGAGCAGTTCTTC
>TRBV2|NA|TRBJ2-2|NA
CASSDSLGRTGELFF
TGTGCCAGCAGTGACTCCCTGGGGCGGACCGGGGAGCTGTTTTTT
>TRBV20-1|TRBD2|TRBJ2-7|NA
CSARMGGLARFATYEQYF
TGCAGTGCTAGGATGGGGGGGTTGGCTCGATTTGCGACCTACGAGCAGTACTTC
>TRBV10-3|NA|TRBJ2-7|NA
CAIRDQSDEQYF
TGTGCCATCAGGGACCAGTCGGACGAGCAGTACTTC
>TRBV20-1|NA|TRBJ1-1|NA
CSASRRGLNTEAFF
TGCAGTGCTAGTAGGAGGGGATTGAACACTGAAGCTTTCTTT